One sample yielded the 12 T cell receptor beta chains listed below, sequenced in a study of cytomegalovirus exposure and HLA in healthy donors. It was with 60 Vbeta and 13 Jbeta primers that the PCR ran. Sequencing was performed with immunoSEQ multiplex PCR; in TCRdb, only in-frame clones are kept and a portion is missing. The repertoire consists of some 120,000 clones, with around 83% occurring once and the leading ten covering roughly a fifth. Sequenced sample: PBMCs. Receptors were obtained from a man in his thirties or forties in good health and CMV-seropositive.

This rearrangement joins TRBV7-9 to TRBJ2-7; 8 bases agree with TRBD2. CDR1 is SEHNR and CDR2 is FQNEAQ in the germline V gene (reference sequence). This CDR3 has 14 residues. The V gene end was trimmed by 1 base and the J gene end by 6 bases; junction bases not matched to a gene: 5. This CDR3 is CASSLGGGLTEQYF. CDR3 DNA: TGTGCCAGCAGCTTAGGCGGGGGGTTAACCGAGCAGTACTTC.

Many counts were recorded for this clone. The junction differs from germline at one of its ends, possibly a read error. The chain uses TRBV6-4 and TRBJ2-1; a weak D match, TRBD2 (6 bases). Per the germline V gene, CDR1 is MRHNA and CDR2 is SNTAGT. The CDR3 sequence is 16 residues long. CDR3 in DNA: TGTGCCAGCAGTTACTCGATCCTAGCGTGGGCCAATGAGCAGTTCTTC. This gives the protein CASSYSILAWANEQFF.

In this sample, this clone turned up once. This rearrangement joins TRBV28 to TRBJ2-1, with 7 bases identical to TRBD2. CDR1 and CDR2 from the germline V gene are MDHEN and SYDVKM. The trim removed 0 bases at V and 6 bases at J, leaving 5 bases unmatched. The CDR3 has 15 amino acids. In DNA form, the CDR3 reads TGTGCCAGCAGTTTATGGGGAGGGGAGACCAATGAGCAGTTCTTC. This codes for CASSLWGGETNEQFF.

The V call is TRBV4-1, the J call TRBJ2-1; the D gene is possibly TRBD1 (6 bases). Germline V gives CDR1 MGHRA, CDR2 YSYEKL. V lost 2 bases and J lost 5, with 16 bases in between. CDR3 length: 16 amino acids. The CDR3, as DNA: TGCGCCAGCAGCCAACCTACCCGGGACAAGAACAATGAGCAGTTCTTC. Translating gives CASSQPTRDKNNEQFF.

The chain uses TRBV7-9 and TRBJ2-4; D ambiguous. V was trimmed by 5 bases and J by 0 bases, leaving 17 bases between them. This CDR3 region has 17 residues. Germline lookup yields CDR1 SEHNR and CDR2 FQNEAQ (reference sequence). The CDR3 DNA follows: TGTGCCAGCAGCCCGAAGTGGGCGTGGATAGCCAAAAACATTCAGTACTTC. It translates to CASSPKWAWIAKNIQYF. Complete variable domain (other parts from reference TRBV7-9 and TRBJ2-4): DTGVSQNPRHKITKRGQNVTFRCDPISEHNRLYWYRQTLGQGPEFLTYFQNEAQLEKSRLLSDRFSAERPKGSFSTLEIQRTEQGDSAMYLCASSPKWAWIAKNIQYFGAGTRLSVL.

In this sample, this clone turned up a few times. V and J are TRBV2 and TRBJ2-5; D ambiguous. V gave up 7 bases and J gave up 5 bases, with 8 bases separating them. CDR3 length: 11 residues. Per the germline V gene, CDR1 is SNHLY and CDR2 is FYNNEI. CDR3 DNA sequence: TGTGCCAGCATCCAGGCGGAGACCCAGTACTTC. Translating it yields CASIQAETQYF.

The chain employs TRBV5-5 and TRBJ2-7; D is perhaps TRBD2 (5 bases). CDR1 and CDR2 (germline): SGHKS, YYEKEE (reference sequence). The CDR3 runs 16 residues. The V end lost 0 bases, the J end lost 2 bases, and 15 bases lay between the germline ends. CDR3 sequence reads: CASSLGTPAKAYEQYF. The CDR3 bases are TGTGCCAGCAGCTTGGGGACTCCCGCAAAGGCCTACGAGCAGTACTTC.

This rearrangement joins TRBV5-4 to TRBJ2-7; 10 nucleotides line up with TRBD1. V lost 3 bases to trimming and J lost 5 bases; unmatched junction nucleotides: 8. Looked up from germline, CDR1 is SGHNT and CDR2 is YYREEE (reference sequence). CDR3 length: 15 residues. The CDR3 nucleotides read TGTGCCAGCAGCTGGGACAGGGGCTTGAACGACGAGCAGTACGTC. Its protein is CASSWDRGLNDEQYV.

J is TRBJ1-1 and V is TRBV7-9, with 8 bases matching TRBD1. Germline V gene lookup returns CDR1 SEHNR and CDR2 FQNEAQ (reference sequence). V lost 1 base to trimming and J lost 0 bases; unmatched junction nucleotides: 1. CDR3 length: 15 residues. The CDR3 region is CASSLGTGMNTEAFF. Here the CDR3 DNA reads TGTGCCAGCAGCTTAGGGACAGGGATGAACACTGAAGCTTTCTTT.

J is TRBJ2-7 and V is TRBV7-9, with D possibly being TRBD1 (6 bases). Trimming took 5 bases from V and 2 from J, leaving 13 bases between them. Germline V gives CDR1 SEHNR, CDR2 FQNEAQ (reference sequence). There are 14 residues in the CDR3. DNA of the CDR3: TGTGCCAGCAGCCCCTCCACAGGGACCTACGAGCAGTACTTC. Residues: CASSPSTGTYEQYF.

This rearrangement joins TRBV11-3 to TRBJ1-2; no clear D gene. The CDR3 consists of 14 residues. Germline lookup yields CDR1 SGHNT and CDR2 YENEEA. V was trimmed by 5 bases and J by 2 bases, leaving 12 bases between them. The CDR3 sequence: CASSKTQTNYGYTF. The CDR3 DNA sequence: TGTGCCAGCAGCAAGACACAGACCAACTATGGCTACACCTTC.

V gene TRBV28 combines with J gene TRBJ2-1; 10 bases match TRBD2. The CDR3 has 21 amino acids. Germline CDR1 reads MDHEN; CDR2 reads SYDVKM. The V segment lost 3 bases and the J segment 0 bases; nucleotides outside the gene matches: 17. The CDR3 reads CASSLPRGLLSGGGSYNEQFF. In DNA, the CDR3 is TGTGCCAGCAGTTTGCCTCGGGGCCTGCTGAGCGGGGGGGGCTCCTACAATGAGCAGTTCTTC.